The 25 T cell receptor beta chains below come from one sample, sequenced in a study of control samples from healthy donors and cancer patients. Clones were sequenced by immunoSEQ multiplex PCR, and TCRdb holds only the in-frame ones, with some missing. In the table there are 150,000 or so clones, more than 85% of which are singletons. Sample: blood. Source of these receptors: a man in his fifties or sixties in good health.

The rearrangement joins TRBV6-2 or TRBV6-3 to TRBJ1-5; 12 nucleotides match TRBD1. With 0 bases clipped from V and 3 bases from J, the junction kept 3 bases outside the gene matches. From germline, CDR1 is MNHEY and CDR2 SVGEGT. The CDR3 has 17 amino acids. Here the CDR3 reads CASSYSWDRGPNQPQHF. DNA for the CDR3: TGTGCCAGCAGTTACTCCTGGGACAGGGGGCCCAATCAGCCCCAGCATTTT.

The chain couples TRBV27 to TRBJ1-6, with TRBD1 matching 7 bases. The V segment lost 5 bases and the J segment 10 bases; nucleotides outside the gene matches: 8. Germline assignment: CDR1 MNHEY and CDR2 SMNVEV (reference sequence). The CDR3 runs 14 residues. In nucleotides, the CDR3 is TGTGCCAGCAGTCCAGACAGGGTCGGCTCACCCCTCCACTTT. Translation: CASSPDRVGSPLHF.

The chain couples TRBV25-1 to TRBJ2-2; tentatively, D is TRBD2 (7 bases). Germline CDR1 MGHDK, CDR2 SYGVNS. CDR3 length equals 18 residues. Trimming stripped 1 base from V and 6 bases from J, with 21 bases between. CDR3: CASSESLGGGPFPGELFF. In DNA, the CDR3 is TGTGCCAGCAGTGAATCCTTAGGGGGAGGGCCCTTCCCCGGGGAGCTGTTTTTT. Filled out from reference TRBV25-1 and TRBJ2-2, the complete variable domain reads EADIYQTPRYLVIGTGKKITLECSQTMGHDKMYWYQQDPGMELHLIHYSYGVNSTEKGDLSSESTVSRIRTEHFPLTLESARPSHTSQYLCASSESLGGGPFPGELFFGEGSRLTVL.

This chain connects TRBV5-1 to TRBJ1-1; D gene ambiguous. The V gene's germline CDR1 is SGHRS and CDR2 YFSETQ. V lost 0 bases, J lost 6 bases, and 9 bases lay in between. The CDR3 sequence is 13 residues long. DNA of the CDR3: TGCGCCAGCAGCTTGGCCGACATCTCTGAAGCTTTCTTT. It codes for CASSLADISEAFF. Drawing the rest from reference TRBV5-1 and TRBJ1-1, the complete variable domain is KAGVTQTPRYLIKTRGQQVTLSCSPISGHRSVSWYQQTPGQGLQFLFEYFSETQRNKGNFPGRFSGRQFSNSRSEMNVSTLELGDSALYLCASSLADISEAFFGQGTRLTVV.

This chain joins TRBV4-2 and TRBJ2-2; 8 bases match TRBD2. The CDR3 is 17 residues long. The germline gives CDR1 LGHNA, CDR2 YNFKEQ. Trimming at V came to 3 bases and at J to 1 base, leaving 7 bases not matched to a gene. CDR3 region: CASSHLIAGQNTGELFF. CDR3 sequence (DNA): TGTGCCAGCAGCCACCTGATAGCGGGGCAGAACACCGGGGAGCTGTTTTTT.

The chain uses TRBV19 and TRBJ2-3; D gene ambiguous. The CDR3 extends over 16 amino acids. V was pared by 3 bases and J by 4 bases, with 17 bases between. Germline assignment: CDR1 LNHDA and CDR2 SQIVND (reference sequence). The CDR3 region has the DNA TGTGCCAGTAGTATCCTCGGACGTGGTATACCAGATACGCAGTATTTT. It translates to CASSILGRGIPDTQYF. Filled out from reference TRBV19 and TRBJ2-3, the complete variable domain reads DGGITQSPKYLFRKEGQNVTLSCEQNLNHDAMYWYRQDPGQGLRLIYYSQIVNDFQKGDIAEGYSVSREKKESFPLTVTSAQKNPTAFYLCASSILGRGIPDTQYFGPGTRLTVL.

This chain links TRBV28 with TRBJ2-1; 8 positions match TRBD2. The CDR3 spans 16 residues. Germline CDR1 and CDR2: MDHEN and SYDVKM. Trimming at V came to 6 bases and at J to 0 bases, leaving 7 bases not matched to a gene. The CDR3 sequence: CASSDTSGSSYNEQFF. The CDR3 nucleotides read TGTGCCAGCAGCGACACTAGCGGCAGCTCCTACAATGAGCAGTTCTTC. The full variable domain, in which reference TRBV28 and TRBJ2-1 provide the parts outside the CDR3, is DVKVTQSSRYLVKRTGEKVFLECVQDMDHENMFWYRQDPGLGLRLIYFSYDVKMKEKGDIPEGYSVSREKKERFSLILESASTNQTSMYLCASSDTSGSSYNEQFFGPGTRLTVL.

The chain couples TRBV29-1 to TRBJ2-7; 8 bases map to TRBD1. CDR1 SQVTM and CDR2 ANQGSEA come from the germline V gene. Germline trimming cut 7 bases from V and 2 bases from J; bases unmatched to any gene: 7. The CDR3 is 13 amino acids. CDR3 loop: CSAGQGRAYEQYF. In DNA form, the CDR3 reads TGCAGCGCCGGACAGGGTAGGGCCTACGAGCAGTACTTC.

The gene calls are TRBV29-1 and TRBJ2-5; 11 positions match TRBD2. CDR3 size: 12 residues. Germline V CDR1 and CDR2: SQVTM, ANQGSEA. Trimming removed 3 bases from V and 7 bases from J; junction bases left unmatched: 1. CDR3 nucleotide sequence: TGCAGCGTTGAGGGGACTAGCGGGACCCAGTACTTC. Its protein product is CSVEGTSGTQYF.

This clone has just one count. The chain joins TRBV4-1 to TRBJ1-1; D is ambiguous. The V end was cut by 4 bases, the J end by 6 bases, with 18 bases between. This CDR3 region has 15 residues. Germline CDR1 reads MGHRA; CDR2 reads YSYEKL. The CDR3: CASSPPGVLDPEAFF. CDR3 in DNA: TGCGCCAGCAGCCCGCCTGGAGTACTAGACCCTGAAGCTTTCTTT.

The table lists this clone with a count of one. This sequence joins TRBV5-4 and TRBJ2-7; TRBD2 is a possible D gene (6 bases). Germline V gene lookup returns CDR1 SGHNT and CDR2 YYREEE (reference sequence). Trimming left V 0 bases short and J 4 bases short, with 14 bases between. This CDR3 region has 15 residues. The CDR3 protein is CASSLDLSGLYEQYF. The CDR3 bases are TGTGCCAGCAGCTTGGACCTTAGCGGCTTGTACGAGCAGTACTTC.

The chain joins TRBV18 to TRBJ2-7; 9 bases align to TRBD1. Germline loops: CDR1 KGHSH, CDR2 LQKENI. V trimming: 9 bases; J trimming: 3 bases; junction bases outside the gene matches: 9. The CDR3 is 14 amino acids. CDR3 amino acids: CASSTGTGLYEQYF. CDR3 DNA: TGTGCCAGTTCGACCGGGACAGGGCTCTACGAGCAGTACTTC.

V usage is TRBV19 and J usage is TRBJ2-3, with TRBD2 matching 13 bases. CDR3 length: 16 residues. Trimming took 4 bases from V and 4 from J; bases not matched to a gene: 5. Germline V gene lookup returns CDR1 LNHDA and CDR2 SQIVND (reference sequence). CDR3 DNA sequence: TGTGCCAGTAGTACCCGGACTAGCGGGAGTTCAGATACGCAGTATTTT. Amino acids: CASSTRTSGSSDTQYF.

The V call is TRBV27, the J call TRBJ2-1, with D possibly being TRBD1 or TRBD2 (6 bases each). Germline V gene data show CDR1 as MNHEY and CDR2 as SMNVEV (reference sequence). The length of the CDR3 is 15 residues. The ends were cut back, 0 bases at V and 6 bases at J, with 12 bases in the middle. This CDR3 is CASSLSAGHFNEQFF. CDR3 coding DNA: TGTGCCAGCAGTTTATCTGCGGGACACTTCAATGAGCAGTTCTTC.

The rearrangement joins TRBV7-9 to TRBJ1-2; possibly TRBD1 for D (6 bases). This CDR3 spans 14 amino acids. Germline assignment: CDR1 SEHNR and CDR2 FQNEAQ (reference sequence). V lost 2 bases, J lost 4 bases, and 11 bases lay in between. CDR3 in DNA: TGTGCCAGCAGCTTAACGCAGGGGAGCTATGGCTACACCTTC. It yields the protein CASSLTQGSYGYTF. Together with reference TRBV7-9 and TRBJ1-2, the CDR3 gives the full variable domain: DTGVSQNPRHKITKRGQNVTFRCDPISEHNRLYWYRQTLGQGPEFLTYFQNEAQLEKSRLLSDRFSAERPKGSFSTLEIQRTEQGDSAMYLCASSLTQGSYGYTFGSGTRLTVV.

V is TRBV5-1 and J is TRBJ1-1; D is perhaps TRBD1 (5 bases). The ends were cut back, 3 bases at V and 1 base at J, with 13 bases in the middle. There are 15 residues in the CDR3. Germline V gene data show CDR1 as SGHRS and CDR2 as YFSETQ. CDR3 residues: CASSSSGTRNTEAFF. DNA of the CDR3: TGCGCCAGCAGCTCCAGCGGGACCCGGAACACTGAAGCTTTCTTT.

This clone was recorded only once. The rearrangement links TRBV7-9 to TRBJ2-7, with TRBD2 identical over 10 bases. Trimming removed 5 bases from V and 0 bases from J; junction bases left unmatched: 4. The germline V gene has CDR1 SEHNR and CDR2 FQNEAQ (reference sequence). This CDR3 spans 15 amino acids. Here the CDR3 reads CASSPGLAASYEQYF. In nucleotides, the CDR3 is TGTGCCAGCAGCCCAGGACTAGCGGCCTCCTACGAGCAGTACTTC.

The chain joins TRBV7-9 to TRBJ2-1, with 7 positions matching TRBD2. The trim removed 2 bases at V and 2 bases at J, leaving 0 bases unmatched. CDR3 length equals 14 residues. The germline gives CDR1 SEHNR, CDR2 FQNEAQ (reference sequence). CDR3 DNA: TGTGCCAGCAGCTTACTAGCGGCCTACAATGAGCAGTTCTTC. Encoded protein: CASSLLAAYNEQFF.

The rearrangement uses TRBV5-6 and TRBJ2-2; D call uncertain. V lost 0 bases, J lost 4 bases, and 10 bases lay in between. CDR3 size: 15 residues. The germline gives CDR1 SGHDT, CDR2 YYEEEE. The CDR3: CASSLDRISTGELFF. The CDR3 DNA sequence: TGTGCCAGCAGCTTGGATCGGATTTCCACCGGGGAGCTGTTTTTT. Drawing the rest from reference TRBV5-6 and TRBJ2-2, the complete variable domain is DAGVTQSPTHLIKTRGQQVTLRCSPKSGHDTVSWYQQALGQGPQFIFQYYEEEERQRGNFPDRFSGHQFPNYSSELNVNALLLGDSALYLCASSLDRISTGELFFGEGSRLTVL.

The chain has TRBV5-1 and TRBJ2-1; 7 positions agree with TRBD1. The CDR3 is made up of 14 amino acids. The V and J ends lost 4 bases and 8 bases, in that order; junction bases with no gene match: 9. The germline CDR1 and CDR2 sequences are SGHRS and YFSETQ. CDR3 in amino acids: CASSGGQVVDEQFF. CDR3 DNA: TGCGCCAGCAGCGGCGGACAGGTAGTCGATGAGCAGTTCTTC.

V is TRBV5-1 and J is TRBJ1-1, with TRBD1 identical over 7 bases. The length of the CDR3 is 14 residues. Germline lookup yields CDR1 SGHRS and CDR2 YFSETQ. V shed 2 bases and J 1 base; nucleotides not matched to a gene: 2. The CDR3 spells CASSFGQANTEAFF. The CDR3 bases are TGCGCCAGCAGCTTTGGACAGGCGAACACTGAAGCTTTCTTT. The full variable domain, its missing parts supplied by reference TRBV5-1 and TRBJ1-1, is KAGVTQTPRYLIKTRGQQVTLSCSPISGHRSVSWYQQTPGQGLQFLFEYFSETQRNKGNFPGRFSGRQFSNSRSEMNVSTLELGDSALYLCASSFGQANTEAFFGQGTRLTVV.

This clone came up once. The chain recombines TRBV28 with TRBJ1-4, with D hard to call. CDR1 MDHEN and CDR2 SYDVKM come from the germline V gene. The V and J ends lost 5 bases and 1 base respectively, with 5 bases between them. This CDR3 has 13 amino acids. CDR3 sequence reads: CASSRLTNEKLFF. The CDR3, as DNA: TGTGCCAGCAGTCGCCTAACTAATGAAAAACTGTTTTTT.

CDR3 in DNA: TGTGCCAGCAGCTTGGGGGCTGGGACAGGGAACTACAATGAGCAGTTCTTC. Protein sequence: CASSLGAGTGNYNEQFF. The chain uses TRBV7-6 and TRBJ2-1; 9 positions match TRBD1. This CDR3 is built from 17 residues. Trimming took 3 bases from V and 3 from J; bases not matched to a gene: 9. Germline CDR1 is SGHVS and CDR2 is FNYEAQ.

The chain joins TRBV30 to TRBJ1-2; D uncertain. The CDR3 runs 14 residues. V lost 6 bases and J lost 1, with 15 bases in between. Germline assignment: CDR1 GTSNPN and CDR2 SVGIG (reference sequence). CDR3 sequence: CACTVKTGNYGYTF. The CDR3 DNA is TGTGCCTGTACAGTAAAAACGGGTAACTATGGCTACACCTTC.

The rearrangement joins TRBV15 to TRBJ2-1, with TRBD2 matching 12 bases. Germline V gene lookup returns CDR1 LNHNV and CDR2 YYDKDF (reference sequence). V trimming: 3 bases; J trimming: 5 bases; junction bases outside the gene matches: 11. This CDR3 comprises 18 residues. CDR3 protein: CATSSKIGLAGPHNEQFF. The CDR3 region has the DNA TGTGCCACCAGCAGTAAGATCGGACTAGCGGGACCCCACAATGAGCAGTTCTTC.